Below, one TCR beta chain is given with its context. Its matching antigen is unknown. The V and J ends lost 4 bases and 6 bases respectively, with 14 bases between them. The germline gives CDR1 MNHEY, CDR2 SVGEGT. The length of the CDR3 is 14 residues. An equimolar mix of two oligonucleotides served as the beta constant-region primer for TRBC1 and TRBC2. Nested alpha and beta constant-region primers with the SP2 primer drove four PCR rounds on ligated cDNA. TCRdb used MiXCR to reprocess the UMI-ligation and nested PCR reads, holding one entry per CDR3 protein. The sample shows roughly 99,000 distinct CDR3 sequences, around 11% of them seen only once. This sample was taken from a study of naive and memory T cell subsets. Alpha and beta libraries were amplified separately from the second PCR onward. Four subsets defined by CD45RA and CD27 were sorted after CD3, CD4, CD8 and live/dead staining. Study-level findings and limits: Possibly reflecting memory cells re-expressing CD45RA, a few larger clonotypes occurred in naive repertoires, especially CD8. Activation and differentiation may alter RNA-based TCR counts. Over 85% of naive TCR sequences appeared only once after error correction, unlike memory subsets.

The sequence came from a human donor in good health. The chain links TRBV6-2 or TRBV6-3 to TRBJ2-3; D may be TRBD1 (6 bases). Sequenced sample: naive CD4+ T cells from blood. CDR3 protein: CASSFGTLIDTQYF. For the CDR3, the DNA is TGTGCCAGCAGTTTTGGGACATTGATTGATACGCAGTATTTT.